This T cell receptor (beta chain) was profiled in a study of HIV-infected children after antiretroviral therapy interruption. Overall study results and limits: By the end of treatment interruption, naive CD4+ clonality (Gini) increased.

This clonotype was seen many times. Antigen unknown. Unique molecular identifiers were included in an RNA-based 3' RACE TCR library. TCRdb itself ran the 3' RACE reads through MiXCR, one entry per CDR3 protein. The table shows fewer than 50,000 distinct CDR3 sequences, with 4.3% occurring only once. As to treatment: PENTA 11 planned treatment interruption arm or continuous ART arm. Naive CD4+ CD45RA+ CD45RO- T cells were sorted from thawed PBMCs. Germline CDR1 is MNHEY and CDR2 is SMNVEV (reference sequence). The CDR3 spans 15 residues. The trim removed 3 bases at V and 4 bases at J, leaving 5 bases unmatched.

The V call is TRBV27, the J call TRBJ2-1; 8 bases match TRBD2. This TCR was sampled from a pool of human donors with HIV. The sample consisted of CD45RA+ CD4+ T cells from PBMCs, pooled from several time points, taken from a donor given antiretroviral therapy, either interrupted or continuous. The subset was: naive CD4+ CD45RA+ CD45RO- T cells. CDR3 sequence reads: CASSFERGPYNEQFF. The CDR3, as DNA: TGTGCCAGCAGTTTCGAGCGGGGGCCTTACAATGAGCAGTTCTTC.